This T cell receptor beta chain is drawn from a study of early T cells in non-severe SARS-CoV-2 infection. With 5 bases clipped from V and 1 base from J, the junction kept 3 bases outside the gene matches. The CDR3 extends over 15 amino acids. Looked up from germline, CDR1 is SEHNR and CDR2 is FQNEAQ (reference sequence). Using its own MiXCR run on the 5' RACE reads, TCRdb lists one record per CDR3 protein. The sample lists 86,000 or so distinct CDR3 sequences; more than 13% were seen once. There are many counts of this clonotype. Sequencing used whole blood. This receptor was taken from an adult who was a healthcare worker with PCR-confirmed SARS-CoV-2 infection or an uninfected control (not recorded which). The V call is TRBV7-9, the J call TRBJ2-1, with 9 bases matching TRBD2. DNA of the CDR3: TGTGCCAGCAGCCCTAGCGGGGCATCCTACAATGAGCAGTTCTTC. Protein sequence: CASSPSGASYNEQFF.